Reported below is one T cell receptor beta chain. These data originate in a study of cytomegalovirus exposure and HLA in healthy donors. CDR1 and CDR2 (germline): SGDLS, YYNGEE. The CDR3 spans 14 residues. V was clipped by 4 bases and J by 1 base, with 11 bases between them. A multiplex PCR was run with 60 Vbeta primers and 13 Jbeta primers. Repertoires were generated with immunoSEQ multiplex PCR, while TCRdb's copy carries only in-frame clones and drops some. The sample lists more than 130,000 clones, about 82% seen once, with 2% to 2.5% in the top ten. The J gene is TRBJ2-5, the V gene TRBV9; tentatively, D is TRBD2 (5 bases). The source material was PBMCs. This sequence was found in a man aged 25-45 years in good health and CMV-seronegative. This CDR3 reads CASSLGTSQETQYF. DNA for the CDR3: TGTGCCAGCAGCTTAGGCACTAGCCAAGAGACCCAGTACTTC.